This T cell receptor (beta chain) emerged from a study of neurological immune-mediated disorders. This clonotype ranks as medium-sized. V trimming: 3 bases; J trimming: 0 bases; junction bases outside the gene matches: 6. The length of the CDR3 is 18 residues. Looked up from germline, CDR1 is ENHRY and CDR2 is SYGVKD. Using its own MiXCR run on the 5' RACE reads, TCRdb lists one record per CDR3 protein. The sample gives fewer than 20,000 distinct CDR3 sequences, around 15% of which show up once; 7.8% is in the top ten. The receptor was derived from a woman aged 55-69 years with HTLV-1-associated myelopathy (HAM/TSP). The rearrangement uses TRBV10-3 and TRBJ2-6; 9 bases align to TRBD1. Sequencing input: CD4+ T cells from blood. CDR3 coding DNA: TGTGCCATCAGTGAAGGGGACAGGGTTTCCTCTGGGGCCAACGTCCTGACTTTC. Translating it yields CAISEGDRVSSGANVLTF.